The 3 T cell receptor beta chains below come from one sample, sequenced in a study of CXCR3-negative and CXCR3-positive naive CD8 T cells. Regarding the study as a whole: Relative to CXCR3-negative naive cells, CXCR3-positive naive cells had more hydrophobic TRB CDR3s.

Which antigens these TCRs recognize remains unknown. Each TRB cDNA library was prepared by 5' RACE (with UMI labels). TCRdb re-called the 5' RACE reads, yielding one record per CDR3 amino acid sequence without DNA. Its clone listing holds about 150,000 distinct CDR3 sequences. Sequenced material: naive CXCR3+ CD8+ T cells from blood. Subset: CD45RO-CCR7+CD27+CD95- naive CD8+ T cells expressing CXCR3 (TNR3+). The receptors originated from a human donor in good health. Some clones in this sample may be carry-over from other donors' samples.

This rearrangement joins TRBV24-1 to TRBJ1-1; TCRdb's D call, TRBD1, is unchecked because there is no DNA. The CDR3 spans 15 residues. The germline gives CDR1 KGHDR, CDR2 SFDVKD. Here the CDR3 reads CATSDPATGNTEAFF.

The rearrangement links TRBV4-1 to TRBJ1-4. Looked up from germline, CDR1 is MGHRA and CDR2 is YSYEKL. The CDR3 runs to 15 residues. The CDR3 is CASSQHGSAIEKLFF.

The V call is TRBV28, the J call TRBJ2-1; TCRdb reports TRBD1, a call that lacks DNA to check it against. Germline loops: CDR1 MDHEN, CDR2 SYDVKM. The CDR3 is made up of 13 amino acids. CDR3 amino acids: CASSSPPQDEQFF.